The text below deals with one TCR beta chain. Its specificity is unknown. Produced via immunoSEQ multiplex PCR; TCRdb's table is partial and in-frame only. Of approximately 110,000 clones listed, roughly 90% are singletons. The source of the sample is a study of T cell responses to AZD1222 COVID-19 vaccine. General observations from the study: Sampling captured repertoires only after the peak T cell response. In the spike-specific TCR repertoire, nearly half reportedly target unmutated variant regions.

The sequence was obtained from an adult in good health. The sequencing here drew on peripheral blood, taken on day 0 of AZD1222 vaccination.

CDR3 loop: CASSLGAGGAFYGYTF. The CDR3 DNA reads as TGTGCCAGCAGCTTAGGAGCCGGGGGCGCATTCTATGGCTACACCTTC. V and J are TRBV11-2 and TRBJ1-2; D may be TRBD1 (6 bases). The CDR3 runs 16 residues. Trimming removed 1 base at V and 4 bases at J, with 16 bases between. Looked up from germline, CDR1 is SGHAT and CDR2 is FQNNGV.